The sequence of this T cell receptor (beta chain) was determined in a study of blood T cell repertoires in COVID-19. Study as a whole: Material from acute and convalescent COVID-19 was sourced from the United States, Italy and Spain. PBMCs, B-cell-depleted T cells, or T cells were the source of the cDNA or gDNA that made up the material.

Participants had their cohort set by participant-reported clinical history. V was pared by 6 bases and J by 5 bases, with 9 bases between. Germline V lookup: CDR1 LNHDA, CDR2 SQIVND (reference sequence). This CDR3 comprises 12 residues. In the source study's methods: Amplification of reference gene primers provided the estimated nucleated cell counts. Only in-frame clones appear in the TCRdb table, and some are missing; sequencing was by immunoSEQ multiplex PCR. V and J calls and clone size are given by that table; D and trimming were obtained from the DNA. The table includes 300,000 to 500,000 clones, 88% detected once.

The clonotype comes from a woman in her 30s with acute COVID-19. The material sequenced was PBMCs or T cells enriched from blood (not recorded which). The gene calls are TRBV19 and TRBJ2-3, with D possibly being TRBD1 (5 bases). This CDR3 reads CASRDKGDTQYF. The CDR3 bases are TGTGCCAGTAGGGACAAGGGAGATACGCAGTATTTT.